The 10 T cell receptor beta chains presented below share a single source sample, sequenced in a study of blood T cells in healthy people across ages. Together with a sample-barcoded 5' primer, a J-beta primer mix was included in a second PCR lasting about 6 to 11 cycles. From the 5' RACE reads, TCRdb called clonotypes with MiXCR, one entry per CDR3 protein. The sample lists about 1,600,000 distinct CDR3 sequences; approximately 38% were seen once. Sequencing was performed on blood. These receptors all come from a young woman in good health.

This clonotype has just one count. The CDR3 sequence: CASSLRDSDSPLHF. The CDR3 DNA reads TGTGCCAGCAGCCTTCGGGACAGCGATTCACCCCTCCACTTT. The chain is built from TRBV28 and TRBJ1-6, with TRBD1 identical over 7 bases. With 6 bases clipped from V and 8 bases from J, the junction kept 7 bases outside the gene matches. CDR1 is MDHEN and CDR2 is SYDVKM in the germline V gene. The CDR3 has 14 amino acids.

The gene calls are TRBV9 and TRBJ2-4; 9 bases map to TRBD1. The J call may be mistaken, given a closer DNA end match to TRBJ2-7. This CDR3 has 15 residues. Per the germline V gene, CDR1 is SGDLS and CDR2 is YYNGEE. The CDR3 DNA follows: TGTGCCAGCAGCGTCTCACAGGGGGCTGGGGACGAGCAGTACTTC. Translating it yields CASSVSQGAGDEQYF.

This clonotype turned up a few times. The chain has TRBV15 and TRBJ2-1; 9 bases fit TRBD2. Germline CDR1 reads LNHNV; CDR2 reads YYDKDF (reference sequence). This CDR3 is 16 amino acids long. The J segment lost 5 bases and the V segment lost 1 base, leaving 6 bases of the junction unmatched. The CDR3 sequence is CATSRVRTSVDNEQFF. In DNA form, the CDR3 reads TGTGCCACCAGCAGAGTACGGACTAGCGTCGACAATGAGCAGTTCTTC. Variable domain in full (rest from reference TRBV15 and TRBJ2-1): DAMVIQNPRYQVTQFGKPVTLSCSQTLNHNVMYWYQQKSSQAPKLLFHYYDKDFNNEADTPDNFQSRRPNTSFCFLDIRSPGLGDTAMYLCATSRVRTSVDNEQFFGPGTRLTVL.

This clonotype was seen many times. This chain connects TRBV29-1 to TRBJ2-7; TRBD1 matches 9 bases. J gave up 4 bases and V 6 bases, and 7 bases lay outside the gene matches. The CDR3 consists of 13 residues. CDR1 is SQVTM and CDR2 is ANQGSEA in the germline V gene. The CDR3 DNA is TGCAGCGTCTTCGCCGGACAGGGGTACGAGCAGTACTTC. This encodes CSVFAGQGYEQYF.

The sample holds a few counts of this clonotype. The rearrangement links TRBV13 to TRBJ2-1; possibly TRBD2 for D (5 bases). CDR1 and CDR2 (germline): PRHDT, FYEKMQ (reference sequence). The CDR3 extends over 15 amino acids. Deletions cut 8 bases from V and 1 base from J, with 15 bases between. The CDR3 sequence: CASAAARVSYNEQFF. As DNA, the CDR3 is TGTGCCAGCGCTGCGGCGAGGGTATCCTACAATGAGCAGTTCTTC.

This clonotype was detected many times. V usage is TRBV4-1 and J usage is TRBJ2-7; tentatively, D is TRBD2 (6 bases). This CDR3 is 14 amino acids long. Between the trimmed V and J ends, which lost 4 bases and 1 base, there was a span of 11 bases. Germline CDR1 reads MGHRA; CDR2 reads YSYEKL. For the CDR3, the DNA is TGCGCCAGCAGCCCCGACGGGGGTTCCTACGAGCAGTACTTC. Its translation: CASSPDGGSYEQYF.

The rearrangement uses TRBV9 and TRBJ2-5, with 7 positions matching TRBD1. The J call may be mistaken, given a closer DNA end match to TRBJ2-7. The CDR3 has 15 residues. From germline, CDR1 is SGDLS and CDR2 YYNGEE. CDR3 DNA sequence: TGTGCCAGCAGCCAAGTGTTGGACAGGATGTACGAGCAGTACTTC. This encodes CASSQVLDRMYEQYF.

This clonotype appeared once. The chain uses TRBV3-1 and TRBJ1-5; the D is unclear. V lost 1 base and J lost 11, with 12 bases in between. The CDR3 sequence is 13 residues long. Germline V CDR1 and CDR2: LGHDT, YNNKEL (reference sequence). The CDR3 sequence is CASSQGQPGAQHF. The DNA of the CDR3 is TGTGCCAGCAGCCAAGGACAACCCGGAGCCCAGCATTTT.

This rearrangement joins TRBV28 to TRBJ1-5; a weak D match, TRBD1 (5 bases). CDR1 and CDR2 from the germline V gene are MDHEN and SYDVKM. The CDR3 is made up of 12 amino acids. V lost 7 bases to trimming and J lost 7 bases, with 11 bases between them. The chain's CDR3 is CASNEGRQPQHF. In DNA, the CDR3 is TGTGCCAGCAACGAGGGACGCCAGCCCCAGCATTTT.

The chain combines TRBV12-3 or TRBV12-4 with TRBJ2-3; D perhaps matches TRBD2 (5 bases). The germline V and J ends were trimmed by 3 bases and 15 bases, with 25 bases remaining between them. CDR3 length equals 15 residues. Here the CDR3 DNA reads TGTGCCAGCAGTTTTTTGAGGAGGATAACAGATACGGAATATTTT. Its translation: CASSFLRRITDTEYF.